This T cell receptor beta chain was captured in a study of blood T cell repertoires in COVID-19. Looking at the study overall: COVID-19 samples, acute and convalescent, were from the United States, Italy and Spain.

Cohort assignment relied on participant-reported clinical history. This clone occurred once. This table comes from immunoSEQ multiplex PCR, and its TCRdb copy is limited to in-frame clones, with some not included. The sample includes 300,000 to 450,000 clones, over 75% of them seen just once. Germline trimming cut 4 bases from V and 4 bases from J; bases unmatched to any gene: 6. Germline V gene data show CDR1 as SGHRS and CDR2 as YFSETQ. The CDR3 is 15 residues long. This clonotype was sampled from a man aged 25-40 years who had recovered from COVID-19. The chain employs TRBV5-1 and TRBJ1-4; 8 bases are a match to TRBD1. What was sequenced was PBMCs or T cells enriched from blood (not recorded which). Written as DNA, the CDR3 is TGCGCCAGCAGCAGCACAGGGGGACGTAATGAAAAACTGTTTTTT. Encoded protein: CASSSTGGRNEKLFF.